The next 6 T cell receptor beta chains were all read from a single sample in a study of immune evolution from preneoplasia to lung adenocarcinoma. TCRdb's copy holds only in-frame clones and misses some; the assay was immunoSEQ multiplex PCR. The sample lists about 3,600 clones; around 78% were seen once. Sequenced material: FFPE lung adenocarcinoma in situ tissue. The receptors stem from a person aged 55 to 79 with lung adenocarcinoma.

The V and J genes are TRBV7-9 and TRBJ1-2; the D gene is possibly TRBD1 (5 bases). Trimming took 1 base from V and 4 from J, leaving 7 bases between them. The CDR3 length is 13 residues. Per the germline V gene, CDR1 is SEHNR and CDR2 is FQNEAQ (reference sequence). The CDR3 protein is CASSLGQGYGYTF. The CDR3 DNA follows: TGTGCCAGCAGCTTAGGCCAGGGCTATGGCTACACCTTC.

Note on this clone: A read error may produce the germline difference seen at one junction end. Other DNA sequences in the same sample also yield this CDR3. The chain couples TRBV6-5 to TRBJ1-2; D gene ambiguous. CDR3 length: 13 amino acids. Germline V gives CDR1 MNHEY, CDR2 SVGAGI. The CDR3 DNA sequence: TGTGCTAGCAGTTACTCGCGGCAGCTCGGGTACACCTTC. Translation: CASSYSRQLGYTF.

The gene calls are TRBV30 and TRBJ1-1; D may be TRBD1 (5 bases). CDR1 GTSNPN and CDR2 SVGIG come from the germline V gene (reference sequence). This CDR3 comprises 12 residues. Trimming stripped 3 bases from V and 1 base from J, with 6 bases between. The chain's CDR3 is CAWRRGNTEAFF. The CDR3 DNA reads TGTGCCTGGAGGAGGGGGAACACTGAAGCTTTCTTT.

The chain is built from TRBV6-1 and TRBJ1-5; possibly TRBD1 for D (5 bases). Trimming stripped 1 base from V and 2 bases from J, with 6 bases between. The CDR3 covers 14 residues. Germline CDR1 reads MNHNS; CDR2 reads SASEGT. The CDR3 here is CASSEGGGNQPQHF. CDR3 DNA sequence: TGTGCCAGCAGTGAAGGGGGCGGCAATCAGCCCCAGCATTTT.

The DNA of the CDR3 is TGTGCCAGCCGTCTGGGGCCGGGGGGATCCGGGGAGCTGTTTTTT. It translates to CASRLGPGGSGELFF. V gene TRBV6-1 combines with J gene TRBJ2-2; 7 bases are a match to TRBD2. This CDR3 spans 15 amino acids. V was pared by 8 bases and J by 6 bases, with 12 bases of the junction left unmatched. The V gene's germline CDR1 is MNHNS and CDR2 SASEGT.

The V call is TRBV4-2, the J call TRBJ2-7; 8 bases align to TRBD2. J gave up 5 bases and V 0 bases, and 12 bases lay outside the gene matches. The length of the CDR3 is 17 residues. Germline V lookup: CDR1 LGHNA, CDR2 YNFKEQ. The CDR3 DNA is TGTGCCAGCAGCCAAGAAACTAGCGGCTTTTCTTACAACGAGCAGTACTTC. It specifies CASSQETSGFSYNEQYF.